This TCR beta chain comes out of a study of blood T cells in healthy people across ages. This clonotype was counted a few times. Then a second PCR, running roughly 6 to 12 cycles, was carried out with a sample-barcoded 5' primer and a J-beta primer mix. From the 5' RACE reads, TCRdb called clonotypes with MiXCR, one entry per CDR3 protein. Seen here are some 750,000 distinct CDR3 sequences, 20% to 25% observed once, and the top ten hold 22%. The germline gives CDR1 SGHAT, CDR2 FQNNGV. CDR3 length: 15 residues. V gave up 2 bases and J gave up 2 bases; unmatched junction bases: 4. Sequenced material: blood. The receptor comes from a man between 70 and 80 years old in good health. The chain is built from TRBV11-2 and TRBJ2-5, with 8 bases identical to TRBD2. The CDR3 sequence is CASSLYGGEQETQYF. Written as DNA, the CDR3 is TGTGCCAGCAGCTTATACGGGGGGGAACAAGAGACCCAGTACTTC.